The 13 T cell receptor beta chains listed next were all sequenced from one sample in a study of brain T cells in children with intractable seizures. Sequenced by immunoSEQ multiplex PCR; TCRdb stores in-frame clones only, minus some. The data contain 110,000 or so clones, under 95% of them singletons. Sequences were derived from peripheral blood, sampled at surgery. All receptors derive from a boy under two years old with hemimegalencephaly and intractable seizures.

The chain couples TRBV2 to TRBJ2-7; TRBD1 matches at 9 bases. After removal of 6 bases from V and 6 bases from J, the junction contained 9 bases not matched to a gene. CDR1 and CDR2 from the germline V gene are SNHLY and FYNNEI. This CDR3 is 14 amino acids long. The CDR3 is CASRADRGGGEQYF. The CDR3, as DNA: TGTGCCAGCAGAGCCGACAGGGGGGGCGGCGAGCAGTACTTC.

The gene calls are TRBV7-9 and TRBJ2-7; D call uncertain. Trimming stripped 3 bases from V and 2 bases from J, with 11 bases between. This CDR3 comprises 14 residues. Per germline, CDR1 SEHNR and CDR2 FQNEAQ (reference sequence). CDR3 sequence (DNA): TGTGCCAGCAGCTTGCCAGGTCGAGCCTACGAGCAGTACTTC. Its protein product is CASSLPGRAYEQYF.

The chain combines TRBV19 with TRBJ2-1; TRBD2 aligns across 10 bases. Germline values: CDR1 LNHDA, CDR2 SQIVND (reference sequence). CDR3 size: 13 residues. V shed 6 bases, J shed 9 bases, and the junction held 5 bases outside the gene matches. The CDR3 reads CASSLLAGGEQFF. The DNA for the CDR3 is TGTGCCAGTAGCTTATTAGCGGGAGGTGAGCAGTTCTTC.

In DNA form, the CDR3 reads TGTGCCAGTAGTCACCATAGCGGGAGCGCCTACGAGCAGTACTTC. It specifies CASSHHSGSAYEQYF. The chain uses TRBV19 and TRBJ2-7; TRBD2 aligns across 9 bases. J lost 2 bases, V lost 5 bases, and 7 bases had no gene match. In germline, CDR1 is LNHDA, CDR2 SQIVND (reference sequence). The CDR3 extends over 15 amino acids.

The genes are TRBV6-4 and TRBJ2-3, with a possible D match to TRBD2 (6 bases). The CDR3 length is 16 residues. Germline assignment: CDR1 MRHNA and CDR2 SNTAGT. Trimming pared 3 bases from V and 6 bases from J, leaving 19 bases between. CDR3 sequence: CASSEGLGLASDTQYF. CDR3 DNA: TGTGCCAGCAGTGAGGGGTTGGGCCTAGCGTCTGATACGCAGTATTTT.

This chain joins TRBV7-2 and TRBJ2-2, with TRBD2 identical over 7 bases. The CDR3 spans 16 residues. Trimming took 0 bases from V and 2 from J; bases not matched to a gene: 3. Germline CDR1 is SGHTA and CDR2 is FQGNSA. As DNA, the CDR3 is TGTGCCAGCAGCTTAGCGGGAGGGCGCAACACCGGGGAGCTGTTTTTT. The encoded protein is CASSLAGGRNTGELFF.

The chain uses TRBV13 and TRBJ2-2; 14 nucleotides agree with TRBD2. Per germline, CDR1 PRHDT and CDR2 FYEKMQ (reference sequence). V was pared by 5 bases and J by 5 bases, with 4 bases of the junction left unmatched. There are 16 residues in the CDR3. This CDR3 reads CASSRTSGRKTGELFF. The CDR3 DNA sequence: TGTGCCAGCAGCCGGACTAGCGGGAGGAAAACCGGGGAGCTGTTTTTT.

V is TRBV29-1 and J is TRBJ2-7; 13 bases fit TRBD2. V trimming: 6 bases; J trimming: 2 bases; junction bases outside the gene matches: 7. Per the germline V gene, CDR1 is SQVTM and CDR2 is ANQGSEA. The CDR3 runs to 15 residues. This chain's CDR3 is CSVAILAGGPYEQYF. The CDR3 nucleotides are TGCAGCGTGGCTATACTAGCGGGAGGGCCCTACGAGCAGTACTTC.

This chain links TRBV6-2 or TRBV6-3 with TRBJ1-2; D is perhaps TRBD1 (5 bases). With 6 bases removed from V and 2 bases from J, the gap between germline ends came to 19 bases. The CDR3 length is 16 residues. The germline gives CDR1 MNHEY, CDR2 SVGEGT. Here the CDR3 reads CASSPRGGGVNYGYTF. The CDR3 region has the DNA TGTGCCAGCAGCCCGCGGGGGGGTGGGGTCAACTATGGCTACACCTTC.

The genes are TRBV7-3 and TRBJ2-2, with TRBD2 matching 12 bases. The germline gives CDR1 SGHTA, CDR2 FQGTGA. The CDR3 spans 15 residues. V lost 6 bases to trimming and J lost 4 bases; unmatched junction nucleotides: 3. The CDR3 loop reads CASSTGLAGTGELFF. The DNA for the CDR3 is TGTGCCAGCAGTACGGGACTAGCGGGCACCGGGGAGCTGTTTTTT.

The chain joins TRBV19 to TRBJ1-2; D not resolved. The V end lost 3 bases, the J end lost 2 bases, and 13 bases lay between the germline ends. CDR3 length equals 15 residues. Germline CDR1 reads LNHDA; CDR2 reads SQIVND (reference sequence). The CDR3 DNA reads as TGTGCCAGTAGTATTAGTACTGGAGGGAACTATGGCTACACCTTC. Its protein is CASSISTGGNYGYTF.

This rearrangement joins TRBV4-3 to TRBJ1-1; 10 positions match TRBD1. V dropped 0 bases and J dropped 5; count of bases not matched to a gene: 6. CDR1 is LGHNA, CDR2 YSLEER, per germline. This CDR3 is 16 amino acids long. This chain's CDR3 is CASSQDPGQGFTEAFF. The CDR3 DNA follows: TGCGCCAGCAGCCAAGACCCGGGACAGGGGTTTACTGAAGCTTTCTTT.

This CDR3 is CATSSGSWVAGELFF. In nucleotides, the CDR3 is TGTGCCACAAGTAGCGGGAGTTGGGTTGCCGGGGAGCTGTTTTTT. V gene TRBV7-3 combines with J gene TRBJ2-2; 9 bases are shared with TRBD2. V gave up 10 bases and J gave up 6 bases; unmatched junction bases: 12. Germline CDR1 SGHTA, CDR2 FQGTGA. CDR3 size: 15 residues.